These 3 T cell receptor beta chains originate from one sample sequenced in a study of cytotoxic CD8 clonotypes in ibrutinib-treated CLL. TCRdb's table, derived via immunoSEQ multiplex PCR, lists solely in-frame clones and lacks some. The table records roughly 150,000 clones, roughly 86% of them present only once. Sequenced material: PBMCs, taken after 12 months of ibrutinib treatment. Source of these receptors: a human donor with chronic lymphocytic leukemia.

The chain links TRBV19 to TRBJ1-2, with D possibly matching TRBD1 (6 bases). The V end lost 0 bases, the J end lost 7 bases, and 15 bases lay between the germline ends. Germline V gene sequence: CDR1 LNHDA, CDR2 SQIVND (reference sequence). The CDR3 has 15 residues. The DNA for the CDR3 is TGTGCCAGTAGTATAGACAAGAGGGGACAACGTGGCTACACCTTC. It yields the protein CASSIDKRGQRGYTF. Using reference TRBV19 and TRBJ1-2 for the parts outside the CDR3, the full variable domain is DGGITQSPKYLFRKEGQNVTLSCEQNLNHDAMYWYRQDPGQGLRLIYYSQIVNDFQKGDIAEGYSVSREKKESFPLTVTSAQKNPTAFYLCASSIDKRGQRGYTFGSGTRLTVV.

This clone was seen only a few times. The V gene is TRBV7-9, the J gene TRBJ1-1, with unresolved D. CDR1 and CDR2 from the germline V gene are SEHNR and FQNEAQ (reference sequence). Trimming pared 3 bases from V and 10 bases from J, leaving 6 bases between. The CDR3 has 10 residues. The DNA of the CDR3 is TGTGCCAGCAGCTTGGTTGTAGCTTTCTTT. The encoded protein is CASSLVVAFF. The full variable domain, its missing parts supplied by reference TRBV7-9 and TRBJ1-1, is DTGVSQNPRHKITKRGQNVTFRCDPISEHNRLYWYRQTLGQGPEFLTYFQNEAQLEKSRLLSDRFSAERPKGSFSTLEIQRTEQGDSAMYLCASSLVVAFFGQGTRLTVV.

This chain uses TRBV9 with TRBJ1-1, with no clear D. Trimming stripped 4 bases from V and 4 bases from J, with 14 bases between. CDR1 is SGDLS, CDR2 YYNGEE, per germline. The CDR3 loop spans 14 amino acids. CDR3 DNA sequence: TGTGCCAGCAGCCCCGGGCATGCGGTCACTGAAGCTTTCTTT. Translated: CASSPGHAVTEAFF. The full variable domain, its missing parts supplied by reference TRBV9 and TRBJ1-1, is DSGVTQTPKHLITATGQRVTLRCSPRSGDLSVYWYQQSLDQGLQFLIQYYNGEERAKGNILERFSAQQFPDLHSELNLSSLELGDSALYFCASSPGHAVTEAFFGQGTRLTVV.